The 14 T cell receptor beta chains reported below all come from one sample, sequenced in a study of blood T cell repertoires in COVID-19. Using immunoSEQ multiplex PCR, the repertoire was profiled, and TCRdb retains in-frame clones only, with some absent. The table shows approximately 140,000 clones, with more than 75% occurring only once. The sample taken for sequencing was peripheral blood. All receptors come from a man aged 65 to 85 with acute or convalescent COVID-19.

This clone occurred a few times. The chain joins TRBV6-5 to TRBJ2-7; 7 bases map to TRBD1. Trimming cost V 4 bases and J 2 bases; bases outside gene matches: 11. Germline V gene lookup returns CDR1 MNHEY and CDR2 SVGAGI. This CDR3 comprises 16 residues. The CDR3 loop is CASSFKGTELAYEQYF. The CDR3 coding sequence is TGTGCCAGCAGTTTTAAAGGGACAGAATTAGCCTACGAGCAGTACTTC.

This clone was seen only once. The V gene is TRBV9, the J gene TRBJ1-3, with unresolved D. CDR1 and CDR2 from the germline V gene are SGDLS and YYNGEE. The CDR3 totals 16 residues. V lost 0 bases, J lost 2 bases, and 12 bases lay in between. CDR3 loop: CASSVEVGAAGNTIYF. The CDR3 DNA reads as TGTGCCAGCAGCGTAGAGGTCGGAGCCGCTGGAAACACCATATATTTT.

The chain joins TRBV24-1 to TRBJ2-1, with TRBD2 as a possible D gene (5 bases). The CDR3 sequence is 14 residues long. Trimming cost V 4 bases and J 8 bases, with 14 bases left between them. CDR1 KGHDR and CDR2 SFDVKD come from the germline V gene. The CDR3 DNA sequence: TGTGCCACCAGTGACCAAACTAGAGCTCATGAGCAGTTCTTC. It is translated as CATSDQTRAHEQFF.

The V gene is TRBV5-6, the J gene TRBJ2-7, with a possible D match to TRBD1 (6 bases). The CDR3 runs 14 residues. CDR1 is SGHDT and CDR2 is YYEEEE in the germline V gene. The V and J ends lost 1 base and 4 bases respectively, with 12 bases between them. CDR3 loop: CASSLLGTGYEQYF. CDR3 coding DNA: TGTGCCAGCAGCTTGTTAGGTACAGGGTACGAGCAGTACTTC. The full variable domain, in which reference TRBV5-6 and TRBJ2-7 provide the parts outside the CDR3, is DAGVTQSPTHLIKTRGQQVTLRCSPKSGHDTVSWYQQALGQGPQFIFQYYEEEERQRGNFPDRFSGHQFPNYSSELNVNALLLGDSALYLCASSLLGTGYEQYFGPGTRLTVT.

The rearrangement uses TRBV28 and TRBJ1-6; a possible D gene is TRBD1 (5 bases). Germline CDR1 is MDHEN and CDR2 is SYDVKM. The CDR3 loop spans 13 amino acids. V lost 3 bases and J lost 14, with 14 bases in between. CDR3 bases: TGTGCCAGCAGTTTTCAGGCAGGGTTCGCCCTCCACTTT. Amino acid sequence: CASSFQAGFALHF.

This clone was counted between two and nine times. The V call is TRBV3-1 (or the pseudogene TRBV3-2), the J call TRBJ1-2; D ambiguous. Trimming removed 7 bases from V and 1 base from J, with 4 bases in between. CDR1 is LGHDT, CDR2 YNNKEL, per germline (reference sequence). CDR3 size: 11 residues. The CDR3 loop reads CASTGNYGYTF. CDR3 bases: TGTGCCAGCACGGGTAACTATGGCTACACCTTC.

The chain has TRBV27 and TRBJ2-1; tentative D call: TRBD2 (5 bases). V was trimmed by 3 bases and J by 1 base, leaving 13 bases between them. CDR3 length: 16 residues. The V gene's germline CDR1 is MNHEY and CDR2 SMNVEV (reference sequence). The CDR3 here is CASSFSLAYSYNEQFF. The CDR3 DNA is TGTGCCAGCAGTTTTTCCCTAGCCTATTCCTACAATGAGCAGTTCTTC.

A single count supports this clone. This chain connects TRBV27 to TRBJ2-7, with 7 bases aligning to TRBD1. Unmatched junction bases numbered 6, after V lost 5 bases and J lost 2 bases. This CDR3 contains 14 residues. Germline V CDR1 and CDR2: MNHEY, SMNVEV (reference sequence). CDR3 amino acids: CASSARQGPYEQYF. CDR3 nucleotide sequence: TGTGCCAGCAGTGCCCGACAGGGTCCCTACGAGCAGTACTTC.

V usage is TRBV7-3 and J usage is TRBJ1-6; no definite D call. Germline CDR1 SGHTA, CDR2 FQGTGA. V lost 5 bases, J lost 11 bases, and 13 bases lay in between. The CDR3 sequence is 13 residues long. The CDR3, as DNA: TGTGCCAGCAGCCCCGTCCCGCGGGCACCCCTCCACTTT. This codes for CASSPVPRAPLHF.

V is TRBV2 and J is TRBJ2-2, with 8 bases fitting TRBD2. Germline V lookup: CDR1 SNHLY, CDR2 FYNNEI. The length of the CDR3 is 16 residues. J was trimmed by 2 bases and V by 9 bases; bases with no gene match: 11. For the CDR3, the DNA is TGTGCCAGTTCGGTCCGGCTAGCGGGCAACACCGGGGAGCTGTTTTTT. Translation gives CASSVRLAGNTGELFF. The variable domain in full, with the rest retrieved from reference TRBV2 and TRBJ2-2, is EPEVTQTPSHQVTQMGQEVILRCVPISNHLYFYWYRQILGQKVEFLVSFYNNEISEKSEIFDDQFSVERPDGSNFTLKIRSTKLEDSAMYFCASSVRLAGNTGELFFGEGSRLTVL.

The CDR3 DNA sequence: TGTGCCAGCAGCCAAGACGGCTCTGGAAACACCATATATTTT. Protein: CASSQDGSGNTIYF. This chain links TRBV3-1 (or the pseudogene TRBV3-2) with TRBJ1-3; D gene unclear. Germline V gene data show CDR1 as LGHDT and CDR2 as YNNKEL (reference sequence). The CDR3 sequence is 14 residues long. V shed 0 bases and J shed 0 bases, with 3 bases lying between them.

This chain uses TRBV9 with TRBJ2-5; D is perhaps TRBD2 (7 bases). The CDR3 covers 15 residues. Germline lookup yields CDR1 SGDLS and CDR2 YYNGEE. Deletions cut 2 bases from V and 5 bases from J, with 16 bases between. CDR3 coding DNA: TGTGCCAGCAGCGTTGGGGGGGCTGGCGGGGAGACCCAGTACTTC. Translation gives CASSVGGAGGETQYF.

The chain carries TRBV27 and TRBJ2-3; D is possibly TRBD2 (6 bases). This CDR3 is 15 amino acids long. CDR1 is MNHEY, CDR2 SMNVEV, per germline (reference sequence). The germline V and J ends were trimmed by 8 bases and 5 bases, with 20 bases remaining between them. The CDR3, as DNA: TGTGCCAGCGCCGGACTCCCGGAGGGCGGAGATACGCAGTATTTT. Amino acid sequence: CASAGLPEGGDTQYF.

This rearrangement joins TRBV6-5 to TRBJ2-3; 12 bases are a match to TRBD2. CDR1 and CDR2 (germline): MNHEY, SVGAGI. The CDR3 consists of 15 residues. The J segment lost 11 bases and the V segment lost 6 bases, leaving 12 bases of the junction unmatched. The CDR3 bases are TGTGCCAGCAGCCAAAGACTAGCGGGAGTCTCTGTGCAGTATTTT. This codes for CASSQRLAGVSVQYF.